These 17 T cell receptor beta chains were sequenced from one sample in a study of blood T cell repertoires in COVID-19. TCRdb keeps only in-frame clones here, not all; method: immunoSEQ multiplex PCR. The table records 200,000 to 250,000 clones, roughly 89% of them present only once. The sequenced sample consisted of PBMCs or T cells enriched from blood (not recorded which). Receptor source: a man aged 18 to 29 with acute COVID-19.

CDR3 in DNA: TGTGCCAGTAGTGTGGACAGGGGAGAAAAACTGTTTTTT. Its protein product is CASSVDRGEKLFF. The chain joins TRBV19 to TRBJ1-4; 9 bases fit TRBD1. Per the germline V gene, CDR1 is LNHDA and CDR2 is SQIVND (reference sequence). The CDR3 is made up of 13 amino acids. The ends lost 5 bases at V and 8 bases at J; junction bases unmatched: 3.

CDR3 in DNA: TGTGCCAGCAGTGAGCACCAGTACGAGCAGTACTTC. Protein sequence: CASSEHQYEQYF. This sequence joins TRBV2 and TRBJ2-7; D call uncertain. The CDR3 length is 12 residues. Between the trimmed V and J ends, which lost 3 bases and 4 bases, there was a span of 7 bases. Germline V CDR1 and CDR2: SNHLY, FYNNEI.

This clone was recorded only once. This sequence joins TRBV30 and TRBJ2-7; D is perhaps TRBD1 (6 bases). Per the germline V gene, CDR1 is GTSNPN and CDR2 is SVGIG (reference sequence). V lost 3 bases, J lost 2 bases, and 11 bases lay in between. The CDR3 covers 13 residues. The CDR3 reads CAWRGTGTYEQYF. The CDR3 region has the DNA TGTGCCTGGAGGGGTACAGGGACCTACGAGCAGTACTTC.

The chain employs TRBV10-3 and TRBJ1-2; 7 bases are a match to TRBD1. Per germline, CDR1 ENHRY and CDR2 SYGVKD. The CDR3 has 13 residues. The V and J ends lost 2 bases and 6 bases, in that order; junction bases with no gene match: 3. The CDR3 protein is CAISEARGNGYTF. CDR3 nucleotide sequence: TGTGCCATCAGTGAGGCCAGGGGGAATGGCTACACCTTC.

This clone has just a few counts. The rearrangement links TRBV2 to TRBJ2-3; 12 bases fit TRBD2. Germline lookup yields CDR1 SNHLY and CDR2 FYNNEI. This CDR3 region has 17 residues. The junction had 8 bases not matched to a gene; V was cut back by 6 bases and J by 1 base. As DNA, the CDR3 is TGTGCCAGCAGCAGACTAGCGGGAGTTCGGGGCACAGATACGCAGTATTTT. It encodes CASSRLAGVRGTDTQYF. Drawing the rest from reference TRBV2 and TRBJ2-3, the complete variable domain is EPEVTQTPSHQVTQMGQEVILRCVPISNHLYFYWYRQILGQKVEFLVSFYNNEISEKSEIFDDQFSVERPDGSNFTLKIRSTKLEDSAMYFCASSRLAGVRGTDTQYFGPGTRLTVL.

This sequence joins TRBV28 and TRBJ2-7, with a tentative D call TRBD1 (5 bases). The CDR3 is 14 residues long. Trimming removed 5 bases at V and 2 bases at J, with 13 bases between. Germline CDR1 and CDR2: MDHEN and SYDVKM. The CDR3 DNA sequence: TGTGCCAGCAGTCCTCCAGCGACAGCCTACGAGCAGTACTTC. This translates into CASSPPATAYEQYF.

A single count supports this clone. The genes are TRBV20-1 and TRBJ1-3; D is unresolved. V dropped 8 bases and J dropped 8 bases, with 13 bases sitting between them. The CDR3 runs to 11 residues. Germline values: CDR1 DFQATT, CDR2 SNEGSKA (reference sequence). The CDR3 is CSSTVRDTIYF. For the CDR3, the DNA is TGCAGTAGTACAGTGAGAGACACCATATATTTT.

CDR3 in amino acids: CASRTGTLRTNEKLFF. DNA for the CDR3: TGTGCCAGCAGGACCGGGACATTAAGGACTAATGAAAAACTGTTTTTT. This rearrangement joins TRBV2 to TRBJ1-4, with TRBD1 as a possible D gene (6 bases). This CDR3 is 16 amino acids long. V lost 6 bases and J 2 bases, leaving 16 bases between the germline ends. Germline CDR1 reads SNHLY; CDR2 reads FYNNEI.

This sequence joins TRBV15 and TRBJ1-1, with TRBD1 matching 9 bases. After removal of 4 bases from V and 3 bases from J, the junction contained 3 bases not matched to a gene. CDR3 length: 14 residues. Germline V gene lookup returns CDR1 LNHNV and CDR2 YYDKDF (reference sequence). CDR3 in DNA: TGTGCCACCAGCACTCGGGACAGGGACACTGAAGCTTTCTTT. Amino acid sequence: CATSTRDRDTEAFF.

V gene TRBV25-1 combines with J gene TRBJ2-5; 8 bases line up with TRBD2. Germline V gene sequence: CDR1 MGHDK, CDR2 SYGVNS. The V gene end was trimmed by 1 base and the J gene end by 1 base; junction bases not matched to a gene: 8. The CDR3 contains 17 residues. CDR3 region: CASSELPQRGLQETQYF. Written as DNA, the CDR3 is TGTGCCAGCAGTGAATTGCCTCAGCGGGGGCTCCAAGAGACCCAGTACTTC.

The chain carries TRBV11-2 and TRBJ2-2; 11 nucleotides line up with TRBD2. V gave up 4 bases and J gave up 0 bases; unmatched junction bases: 1. The CDR3 runs 16 residues. CDR1 is SGHAT and CDR2 is FQNNGV in the germline V gene. This CDR3 is CASSSTSGANTGELFF. As DNA, the CDR3 is TGTGCCAGCAGCTCGACTAGCGGGGCGAACACCGGGGAGCTGTTTTTT.

V and J are TRBV7-2 and TRBJ2-7; D might be TRBD1 (5 bases). This CDR3 has 15 residues. Germline V lookup: CDR1 SGHTA, CDR2 FQGNSA. V lost 4 bases to trimming and J lost 3 bases, with 16 bases between them. CDR3 region: CASSSSHRLLYEQYF. The CDR3 nucleotides read TGTGCCAGCAGCTCATCCCACAGGTTACTCTACGAGCAGTACTTC.

This rearrangement joins TRBV7-3 to TRBJ2-3; 8 positions agree with TRBD2. The trim removed 0 bases at V and 3 bases at J, leaving 5 bases unmatched. The CDR3 is made up of 16 amino acids. Germline loops: CDR1 SGHTA, CDR2 FQGTGA. CDR3 DNA sequence: TGTGCCAGCAGCTTAACGGCTAGCGGGTATACAGATACGCAGTATTTT. It specifies CASSLTASGYTDTQYF.

The rearrangement joins TRBV7-9 to TRBJ1-1; the D gene is possibly TRBD1 (5 bases). Per the germline V gene, CDR1 is SEHNR and CDR2 is FQNEAQ (reference sequence). The length of the CDR3 is 13 residues. With 3 bases removed from V and 5 bases from J, the gap between germline ends came to 10 bases. The DNA of the CDR3 is TGTGCCAGCAGCTTTGGACAAAGGACTGAAGCTTTCTTT. Translation gives CASSFGQRTEAFF.

The chain links TRBV7-9 to TRBJ1-4; possible D gene TRBD1, 5 bases. Trimming cost V 10 bases and J 7 bases, with 10 bases left between them. The CDR3 spans 11 residues. The germline V gene encodes CDR1 SEHNR and CDR2 FQNEAQ (reference sequence). DNA for the CDR3: TGTGCCACCTCGACAGTTGAAAAACTGTTTTTT. Translation gives CATSTVEKLFF.

This clone was counted a single time. The chain has TRBV5-1 and TRBJ2-6; perhaps TRBD2 as D (6 bases). Trimming pared 4 bases from V and 4 bases from J, leaving 9 bases between. Per germline, CDR1 SGHRS and CDR2 YFSETQ. The CDR3 runs 14 residues. CDR3 in DNA: TGCGCCAGCAGCGGACTACTGGGGGCCAACGTCCTGACTTTC. Its translation: CASSGLLGANVLTF.

This rearrangement joins TRBV7-8 to TRBJ2-7, with D tentatively TRBD2 (6 bases). Germline CDR1 and CDR2: SGHVS and FQNEAQ. V lost 6 bases to trimming and J lost 0 bases, with 9 bases between them. The CDR3 spans 13 residues. CDR3 residues: CASRGLHSYEQYF. The CDR3 nucleotides read TGTGCCAGCAGAGGACTACACTCCTACGAGCAGTACTTC.